This is a list of T cell receptor beta chains from one sample in a study of T cells in Graves' hyperthyroidism and ophthalmopathy. TCRdb reanalysed the multiplex PCR reads using MiXCR and keeps one entry per CDR3 protein. The data contain roughly 400,000 distinct CDR3 sequences, 11% to 15% of them singletons. The sequencing sample was made of blood. These TCRs come from a man aged 45-65 years with Graves' ophthalmopathy. Both conserved end residues are part of each CDR3. The order of the fields is CDR3 DNA, CDR3 protein, clone size, J gene, D gene, V gene. The D gene is left open where the match is weak. Rows give clone size only sometimes, using once, few, many, or a class for an expanded clone.

CDR3nt: TGTGCCAGCAGCTTGCCTGGGACAGGGATTTATGGCTACACCTTC
CDR3aa: CASSLPGTGIYGYTF
abundance: -
j_gene: TRBJ1-2
d_gene: TRBD1
v_gene: TRBV5-4

CDR3nt: TGCAGTGCTAGGCCAGCTAGCGCGAAGACCCAGTACTTC
CDR3aa: CSARPASAKTQYF
abundance: many
j_gene: TRBJ2-5
d_gene: -
v_gene: TRBV20-1

CDR3nt: TGTGCCAGCAGCCAAGTTGCAGGAAATGAAAAACTGTTTTTT
CDR3aa: CASSQVAGNEKLFF
abundance: few
j_gene: TRBJ1-4
d_gene: -
v_gene: TRBV14

CDR3nt: TGTGCCAGCAGTACCCCGGGAGGGTACACCTTC
CDR3aa: CASSTPGGYTF
abundance: -
j_gene: TRBJ1-2
d_gene: -
v_gene: TRBV6-1

CDR3nt: TGCGCCAGCAGCTTGGTAACCTCAAGCCTCTCCGAGCAGTACTTC
CDR3aa: CASSLVTSSLSEQYF
abundance: many
j_gene: TRBJ2-7
d_gene: -
v_gene: TRBV5-1

CDR3nt: TGCAGTGCCCCGACAGGGTCGGCGGAGACCCAGTACTTC
CDR3aa: CSAPTGSAETQYF
abundance: many
j_gene: TRBJ2-5
d_gene: TRBD1
v_gene: TRBV20-1

CDR3nt: TGTGCCAGCAGCTTTCAGCCGCAGTGGGCAGATACGCAGTATTTT
CDR3aa: CASSFQPQWADTQYF
abundance: many
j_gene: TRBJ2-3
d_gene: -
v_gene: TRBV11-1

CDR3nt: TGTGCCAGCAGTTTCCGGACAGGAAACCTCCGAGAGACCCAGTACTTC
CDR3aa: CASSFRTGNLRETQYF
abundance: many
j_gene: TRBJ2-5
d_gene: TRBD1
v_gene: TRBV27

CDR3nt: TGTGCCAGCAGCTCCTTTAACTATGGCTACACCTTC
CDR3aa: CASSSFNYGYTF
abundance: many
j_gene: TRBJ1-2
d_gene: -
v_gene: TRBV28

CDR3nt: TGTGCCAGCAGCTTAGGGCCCGGGGCCAACGTCCTGACTTTC
CDR3aa: CASSLGPGANVLTF
abundance: many
j_gene: TRBJ2-6
d_gene: -
v_gene: TRBV11-2

CDR3nt: TGTGCCACCTTGGGACAGGGTCTACACGAGCAGTACTTC
CDR3aa: CATLGQGLHEQYF
abundance: many
j_gene: TRBJ2-7
d_gene: TRBD1
v_gene: TRBV9

CDR3nt: TGTGCCAGTAGTGATAGCTGGACAGGCCGCAATCAGCCCCAGCATTTT
CDR3aa: CASSDSWTGRNQPQHF
abundance: many
j_gene: TRBJ1-5
d_gene: TRBD1
v_gene: TRBV19

CDR3nt: TGCAGTGCAAGCATACTAGCGGGAGGGAGCAATGAGCAGTTCTTC
CDR3aa: CSASILAGGSNEQFF
abundance: many
j_gene: TRBJ2-1
d_gene: TRBD2
v_gene: TRBV20-1

CDR3nt: TGTGCCTGGAGCGCGGGTTTAGCTCTCGAGCAGTACTTC
CDR3aa: CAWSAGLALEQYF
abundance: many
j_gene: TRBJ2-7
d_gene: -
v_gene: TRBV30

CDR3nt: TGTGCCAGCAGCCCCCTTTGGGGGGTAGGTGAAGCTTTCTTT
CDR3aa: CASSPLWGVGEAFF
abundance: many
j_gene: TRBJ1-1
d_gene: -
v_gene: TRBV7-2

CDR3nt: TGTGCCAGCAGCTTGGTGTCAGAAGAAGAGACCCAGTACTTC
CDR3aa: CASSLVSEEETQYF
abundance: many
j_gene: TRBJ2-5
d_gene: -
v_gene: TRBV5-6

CDR3nt: TGTGCCAGCAGCTTGGGTGGCGGCTATAGCACAGATACGCAGTATTTT
CDR3aa: CASSLGGGYSTDTQYF
abundance: -
j_gene: TRBJ2-3
d_gene: -
v_gene: TRBV5-5

CDR3nt: TGTGCCAGCAGCATCAATGGATGGGGGGTAAATCAGCCCCAGCATTTT
CDR3aa: CASSINGWGVNQPQHF
abundance: many
j_gene: TRBJ1-5
d_gene: -
v_gene: TRBV7-2

CDR3nt: TGTGCCAGCAGCCGAAGGACTAGCGGCACAGATACGCAGTATTTT
CDR3aa: CASSRRTSGTDTQYF
abundance: many
j_gene: TRBJ2-3
d_gene: TRBD2
v_gene: TRBV7-9

CDR3nt: TGTGCCAGCAGCCAGGGACAGGTAGCCAAAAACATTCAGTACTTC
CDR3aa: CASSQGQVAKNIQYF
abundance: many
j_gene: TRBJ2-4
d_gene: TRBD1
v_gene: TRBV3-1